The rows below give T cell receptor beta chains drawn from one sample of a study of T cell responses to AZD1222 COVID-19 vaccine. The protocol was immunoSEQ multiplex PCR, while the TCRdb copy is restricted to in-frame clones and leaves out a portion. In the table there are approximately 100,000 clones, around 85% of which are singletons. This material consisted of peripheral blood, taken 28 days after the second AZD1222 dose. The receptors were sampled from an adult who received the AZD1222 COVID-19 vaccine. The CDR3 runs from the conserved cysteine through the conserved F or W. Fields, in order: J gene, V gene, clone size, D gene, CDR3 DNA, CDR3 protein. A D gene is named only where the DNA matches it firmly. The size of a clone is reported for some rows only, either as once, few or many, or as a class for expanded clones.

J: TRBJ2-3
V: TRBV24-1
size: -
D: TRBD1
DNA: TGTGCCACCAGTGATTGGTCACAGGGGGGCACAGATACGCAGTATTTT
CDR3: CATSDWSQGGTDTQYF

J: TRBJ2-2
V: TRBV7-6
size: -
D: TRBD2
DNA: TGTGCCAGCAGCAGGACTAGCGGGGGGCAGAACACCGGGGAGCTGTTTTTT
CDR3: CASSRTSGGQNTGELFF

J: TRBJ2-7
V: TRBV3-1/TRBV3-2
size: -
D: -
DNA: TGTGCCAGCAGTCGACAGAGCTCCTACGAGCAGTACTTC
CDR3: CASSRQSSYEQYF

J: TRBJ2-7
V: TRBV12-3/TRBV12-4
size: -
D: -
DNA: TGTGCCAGCAGTTTGAAAAGAGGCTACGAGCAGTACTTC
CDR3: CASSLKRGYEQYF

J: TRBJ1-5
V: TRBV19
size: -
D: -
DNA: TGTGCCAGTAGTATAAATATCGGGGGGGCGGGCAATCAGCCCCAGCATTTT
CDR3: CASSINIGGAGNQPQHF

J: TRBJ2-3
V: TRBV11-3
size: -
D: -
DNA: TGTGCCAGCAGCTCGACAGATACGCAGTATTTT
CDR3: CASSSTDTQYF

J: TRBJ2-5
V: TRBV14
size: few
D: TRBD1
DNA: TGTGCCAGCAGCCCACCCAGAGGGGGCGTCTTTGTGACCCAGTACTTC
CDR3: CASSPPRGGVFVTQYF

J: TRBJ2-5
V: TRBV4-1
size: -
D: TRBD2
DNA: TGCGCCAGCAGGAGGACAGGGACTAGCGGGACTCAGTACTTC
CDR3: CASRRTGTSGTQYF

J: TRBJ2-6
V: TRBV2
size: -
D: -
DNA: TGTGCCGGATCAGGGAACTCTGGGGCCAACGTCCTGACTTTC
CDR3: CAGSGNSGANVLTF

J: TRBJ2-3
V: TRBV6-1
size: -
D: -
DNA: TGTGCCAGCAGTTTAGCGATACGCACAGATACGCAGTATTTT
CDR3: CASSLAIRTDTQYF

J: TRBJ1-2
V: TRBV28
size: -
D: -
DNA: TGTGCCAGCAGTTTATTTCGGGCGGCGGGAAAGTATGGCTACACCTTC
CDR3: CASSLFRAAGKYGYTF

J: TRBJ2-7
V: TRBV6-5
size: -
D: -
DNA: TGTGCCAGCAGCCATGGGTTAGGCTACGAGCAGTACTTC
CDR3: CASSHGLGYEQYF

J: TRBJ2-5
V: TRBV5-4
size: -
D: -
DNA: TGTGCCAGCAGCTTGGGGGGAGGTTCGGGTGAGACCCAGTACTTC
CDR3: CASSLGGGSGETQYF

J: TRBJ2-7
V: TRBV28
size: -
D: -
DNA: TGTGCCAGCAGTTTGCATATTTCCTACGAGCAGTACTTC
CDR3: CASSLHISYEQYF

J: TRBJ1-2
V: TRBV18
size: -
D: -
DNA: TGTGCCAGCTCCACGACGGGGGGCAACTATGGCTACACCTTC
CDR3: CASSTTGGNYGYTF

J: TRBJ2-7
V: TRBV7-9
size: -
D: -
DNA: TGTGCCAGCAGCTTTGGGACCTACGAGCAGTACTTC
CDR3: CASSFGTYEQYF

J: TRBJ2-3
V: TRBV5-1
size: -
D: -
DNA: TGCGCCAGCAGCTTGAACCCTAGCACAGATACGCAGTATTTT
CDR3: CASSLNPSTDTQYF

J: TRBJ2-3
V: TRBV3-1/TRBV3-2
size: -
D: -
DNA: TGTGCCACACAACAGGTGGATACGCAGTATTTT
CDR3: CATQQVDTQYF

J: TRBJ2-7
V: TRBV6-2/TRBV6-3
size: once
D: -
DNA: TGTGCCAGCAGACCTAGCTACTGGGGTTACGAGCAGTACTTC
CDR3: CASRPSYWGYEQYF

J: TRBJ2-4
V: TRBV11-2
size: -
D: -
DNA: TGTGCCAGCAGGGAGGTGAGGGGGGGGAGAGCCAAAAACATTCAGTACTTC
CDR3: CASREVRGGRAKNIQYF

J: TRBJ1-6
V: TRBV15
size: -
D: -
DNA: TGTGCCACCAGCAGAGACCCGGGACGGCTAAATTCACCCCTCCACTTT
CDR3: CATSRDPGRLNSPLHF

J: TRBJ2-5
V: TRBV6-6
size: -
D: -
DNA: TGTGCCAGCAGCCCCCAGGGTAACGGTGAGACCCAGTACTTC
CDR3: CASSPQGNGETQYF

J: TRBJ2-7
V: TRBV7-8
size: once
D: -
DNA: TGTGCCAGCAGCGCCGAGCGGCCGAGCTCCTACGAGCAGTACTTC
CDR3: CASSAERPSSYEQYF

J: TRBJ1-1
V: TRBV20-1
size: -
D: -
DNA: TGCAGTGCCAAGACCCGGCCCGAAGCTTTCTTT
CDR3: CSAKTRPEAFF

J: TRBJ2-7
V: TRBV27
size: -
D: TRBD1
DNA: TGTGCCAGCAGCGGGACAGAGTCTATGTACGAGCAGTACTTC
CDR3: CASSGTESMYEQYF

J: TRBJ2-7
V: TRBV7-9
size: -
D: TRBD2
DNA: TGTGCCAGCAGCTTAGCGCCAAGCGGGAGCTCCTACGAGCAGTACTTC
CDR3: CASSLAPSGSSYEQYF

J: TRBJ1-6
V: TRBV30
size: -
D: -
DNA: TGTGCCTGGAGATACCTGGATAATTCACCCCTCCACTTT
CDR3: CAWRYLDNSPLHF

J: TRBJ2-3
V: TRBV5-6
size: once
D: TRBD2
DNA: TGTGCCAGCAGCGCTGAGCAGCGGGGGGAAGATACGCAGTATTTT
CDR3: CASSAEQRGEDTQYF

J: TRBJ2-6
V: TRBV27
size: -
D: -
DNA: TGTGCCAGCACCTCCCTGGGGGCTGGGGCCAACGTCCTGACTTTC
CDR3: CASTSLGAGANVLTF